This paragraph covers one T cell receptor beta chain sequence. Categorization into cohorts depended on clinical history that participants reported. The CDR3 length is 13 residues. V lost 5 bases and J lost 8, with 13 bases in between. The sample originates from a study of blood T cell repertoires in COVID-19. Across the whole study: Samples representing acute and convalescent COVID-19 were sourced from the United States, Italy and Spain. Sample material is recorded as cDNA or gDNA derived from T cells, B-cell-depleted T cells, or PBMCs.

The protocol was immunoSEQ multiplex PCR, while the TCRdb copy is restricted to in-frame clones and leaves out a portion. The table records roughly 520,000 clones, 88% of them present only once. This rearrangement joins TRBV12-3 or TRBV12-4 to TRBJ1-5, with D possibly matching TRBD1 (6 bases). The source material was PBMCs or T cells enriched from blood (not recorded which). This receptor was taken from a woman in her thirties or forties who had recovered from COVID-19. CDR3 in DNA: TGTGCCAGCAGTCCCCAAGGGGGGGAGCCCCAGCATTTT. As protein: CASSPQGGEPQHF.